This T cell receptor beta chain is from a study of T cells in Graves' hyperthyroidism and ophthalmopathy. Whole-study findings and limits: A model of 13 V-J features distinguished ophthalmopathy from stable hyperthyroidism. In the blood, most expanded thyroid clonotypes above 0.001 appeared as well.

This clonotype was seen repeatedly, ten times or more. Antigen: not known. CDR1 SGHTA and CDR2 FQGNSA come from the germline V gene. The CDR3 is 13 amino acids. The V gene lost 5 bases and the J gene lost 8 bases, with 15 bases spanning the gap. It was RNA transcripts that yielded the amplified TCR beta CDR3 regions. The primer set for the first-round RT-PCR of the TCR CDR3 was HTBI. One entry per CDR3 protein results from TCRdb running MiXCR on the multiplex PCR reads. Among 500,000 or so distinct CDR3 sequences listed, roughly 15% were seen once. At least 3 on the Clinical Activity Score was recorded for ophthalmopathy patients, who also had NOSPECS grade at least 4 and duration under 3 months. Exclusion followed for patients with uncontrolled infection, other autoimmune disease, pregnancy or lactation.

The rearrangement joins TRBV7-2 to TRBJ1-1; the D gene is possibly TRBD1 (5 bases). The sequencing sample was made of blood. The receptor was isolated from a woman under 30 with Graves' ophthalmopathy. The CDR3: CASSTGPQPEAFF. The DNA of the CDR3 is TGTGCCAGCAGCACGGGACCGCAACCCGAAGCTTTCTTT.